This T cell receptor beta chain comes out of a study of patients and donors after allogeneic stem cell transplantation. TCRdb re-called the RT-PCR reads with MiXCR, one entry per CDR3 protein. This repertoire shows approximately 210,000 distinct CDR3 sequences, less than 45% found once; its top ten account for about 30%. The TCR sequence derives from a human donor who was either an allogeneic HSCT recipient or a stem cell or donor lymphocyte infusion donor (not recorded which). It is not recorded whose cells these are; they may come from a transplant donor. What was sequenced was blood, either unsorted or a sorted T cell fraction (not recorded which).

CDR3 sequence: CASSNFNTEAFF. CDR3 DNA sequence: TGTGCCAGTAGCAACTTTAACACTGAAGCTTTCTTT. The chain is built from TRBV19 and TRBJ1-1; D remains unclear. V was clipped by 6 bases and J by 2 bases, with 7 bases between them. The CDR3 loop spans 12 amino acids. Looked up from germline, CDR1 is LNHDA and CDR2 is SQIVND (reference sequence). The variable domain in full, completed from reference TRBV19 and TRBJ1-1, reads DGGITQSPKYLFRKEGQNVTLSCEQNLNHDAMYWYRQDPGQGLRLIYYSQIVNDFQKGDIAEGYSVSREKKESFPLTVTSAQKNPTAFYLCASSNFNTEAFFGQGTRLTVV.